The 23 T cell receptor beta chains presented below share a single source sample, sequenced in a study of T cells generated in artificial thymic organoids. Semi-nested PCR with reverse primers in the TRAC or TRBC constant regions amplified each chain separately. TCRdb passed the 5' RACE reads through MiXCR, listing each CDR3 protein once. This table has 7,500 to 9,000 distinct CDR3 sequences, about 17% appearing once. Source material: naive CD8+ T cells from the thymus. Documented subset: CD3+TCRalphabeta+CD8SP T cells; for blood, CD45RO-CCR7+ naive CD8+ T cells. Receptor source: a human donor who gave cord blood stem cells for thymic organoid culture, a cardiac surgery patient who gave postnatal thymus, or a blood donor (not recorded which).

This clonotype was counted between two and nine times. V is TRBV20-1 and J is TRBJ2-1; D unresolved. CDR1 DFQATT and CDR2 SNEGSKA come from the germline V gene (reference sequence). The CDR3 sequence is 14 residues long. The germline V and J ends were trimmed by 3 bases and 0 bases, with 9 bases remaining between them. The CDR3 DNA is TGCAGTGCTAGGGACGCCAGCTCCTACAATGAGCAGTTCTTC. Translating gives CSARDASSYNEQFF.

This clonotype is termed medium-sized. J is TRBJ1-3 and V is TRBV4-1, with D hard to call. The V gene lost 1 base and the J gene lost 0 bases, with 4 bases spanning the gap. Per the germline V gene, CDR1 is MGHRA and CDR2 is YSYEKL. The CDR3 consists of 14 residues. CDR3: CASSQGTSGNTIYF. CDR3 nucleotides: TGCGCCAGCAGCCAAGGAACCTCTGGAAACACCATATATTTT.

This clonotype appeared a few times. V is TRBV4-1 and J is TRBJ2-7; D call uncertain. This CDR3 region has 15 residues. V gave up 3 bases and J gave up 3 bases, with 15 bases separating them. In germline, CDR1 is MGHRA, CDR2 YSYEKL. CDR3 DNA sequence: TGCGCCAGCAGCCATGTTGATGTTGGTTACTACGAGCAGTACTTC. Translated, it gives CASSHVDVGYYEQYF.

The sample holds many counts of this clonotype. The chain couples TRBV27 to TRBJ2-1; D might be TRBD1 or TRBD2, each matching 7 bases. The CDR3 runs to 17 residues. CDR1 MNHEY and CDR2 SMNVEV come from the germline V gene (reference sequence). Trimming pared 2 bases from V and 5 bases from J, leaving 19 bases between. CDR3 protein: CASSLGGGPQGDNEQFF. For the CDR3, the DNA is TGTGCCAGCAGTTTAGGGGGGGGGCCCCAGGGGGACAATGAGCAGTTCTTC.

By sample fraction, this clonotype is medium-sized. V and J are TRBV27 and TRBJ1-5, with TRBD1 matching 7 bases. V was pared by 4 bases and J by 6 bases, with 9 bases of the junction left unmatched. Germline V lookup: CDR1 MNHEY, CDR2 SMNVEV (reference sequence). CDR3 length equals 15 residues. The CDR3 bases are TGTGCCAGCAGTTCCTACGGGGACAGCGGTCAGCCCCAGCATTTT. Protein product: CASSSYGDSGQPQHF.

In its sample, this clonotype is medium-sized. V is TRBV11-2 and J is TRBJ2-1; the D is unclear. V lost 1 base to trimming and J lost 9 bases, with 25 bases between them. The CDR3 spans 18 residues. Germline CDR1 SGHAT, CDR2 FQNNGV. The CDR3 region has the DNA TGTGCCAGCAGCTTAGGTCTCGGGTCGGAAGCGTGGAGCAGTGAGCAGTTCTTC. This translates into CASSLGLGSEAWSSEQFF.

The chain joins TRBV28 to TRBJ2-3; D unclear. Germline CDR1 is MDHEN and CDR2 is SYDVKM. This CDR3 has 17 residues. Trimming took off 7 bases at V and 2 bases at J, with 22 bases between the two ends. DNA of the CDR3: TGTGCCAGCAACCCGACCCACGGCAGATACGACACAGATACGCAGTATTTT. Amino acids: CASNPTHGRYDTDTQYF.

This clonotype ranks as medium-sized. The chain links TRBV3-1 to TRBJ2-4, with 7 bases that match TRBD1. The CDR3 extends over 17 amino acids. V trimming: 3 bases; J trimming: 1 base; junction bases outside the gene matches: 9. Germline CDR1 and CDR2: LGHDT and YNNKEL (reference sequence). This chain's CDR3 is CASSHYRGSVAKNIQYF. In nucleotides, the CDR3 is TGTGCCAGCAGCCATTACAGGGGCAGTGTGGCCAAAAACATTCAGTACTTC.

In its sample, this clonotype was seen many times. Written as DNA, the CDR3 is TGTGCCAGCAGCTTGGGGGACAGTTACGGCGAGCAGTACTTC. It encodes CASSLGDSYGEQYF. The chain employs TRBV5-4 and TRBJ2-7; TRBD1 aligns across 7 bases. Germline V gene sequence: CDR1 SGHNT, CDR2 YYREEE (reference sequence). Trimming at V came to 0 bases and at J to 6 bases, leaving 6 bases not matched to a gene. The length of the CDR3 is 14 residues.

By proportion, this clonotype is medium-sized (0.01 to 0.1%). The chain employs TRBV20-1 and TRBJ2-7, with TRBD2 matching over 11 bases. Trimming at V came to 2 bases and at J to 2 bases, leaving 5 bases not matched to a gene. CDR3 size: 15 residues. Germline values: CDR1 DFQATT, CDR2 SNEGSKA (reference sequence). The chain's CDR3 is CSARFYSGGAYEQYF. CDR3 coding DNA: TGCAGTGCTAGATTCTATAGCGGGGGGGCCTACGAGCAGTACTTC.

Within the sample, this clonotype is medium-sized. This chain joins TRBV5-1 and TRBJ2-5; the D is unclear. Between the trimmed V and J ends, which lost 6 bases and 1 base, there was a span of 16 bases. The germline V gene encodes CDR1 SGHRS and CDR2 YFSETQ. There are 15 residues in the CDR3. The DNA for the CDR3 is TGCGCCAGCATGGTTATCGGCAACGCCCAAGAGACCCAGTACTTC. Translation: CASMVIGNAQETQYF.

The rearrangement joins TRBV5-1 to TRBJ1-2, with D unresolved. The V end was cut by 0 bases, the J end by 2 bases, with 5 bases between. The CDR3 sequence is 13 residues long. Germline V gene sequence: CDR1 SGHRS, CDR2 YFSETQ. CDR3 sequence reads: CASSLADNYGYTF. CDR3 nucleotide sequence: TGCGCCAGCAGCTTGGCGGACAACTATGGCTACACCTTC.

This chain uses TRBV6-2 or TRBV6-3 with TRBJ2-7; D perhaps matches TRBD1 (6 bases). This CDR3 is built from 17 residues. From germline, CDR1 is MNHEY and CDR2 SVGEGT. V was cut by 0 bases and J by 2 bases, with 17 bases left in between. The CDR3 coding sequence is TGTGCCAGCAGTTACTCCGGACAGCGACTGAGAACCTACGAGCAGTACTTC. Translation gives CASSYSGQRLRTYEQYF.

This clonotype is categorized as medium-sized (0.01 to 0.1%). The chain has TRBV5-5 and TRBJ1-6; 7 bases map to TRBD1. The J segment lost 6 bases and the V segment lost 2 bases, leaving 14 bases of the junction unmatched. The CDR3 extends over 18 amino acids. Germline V CDR1 and CDR2: SGHKS, YYEKEE (reference sequence). CDR3 nucleotide sequence: TGTGCCAGCAGCTTCCCGGGACAGATATCGGAAATTAATTCACCCCTCCACTTT. It yields the protein CASSFPGQISEINSPLHF.

A note on this clonotype: Given a much more abundant clone one base away, this may be a read error. The genes are TRBV5-5 and TRBJ2-2; D not certain. The germline CDR1 and CDR2 sequences are SGHKS and YYEKEE (reference sequence). The V and J ends lost 1 base and 4 bases respectively, with 14 bases between them. The CDR3 runs to 16 residues. As DNA, the CDR3 is TGTGCCAGCAGCTTGTCGCGGTTGCCGAGCACCGGGGAGCTGTTTTTT. This translates into CASSLSRLPSTGELFF.

This clonotype has a handful of counts. The rearrangement joins TRBV18 to TRBJ2-3; TRBD1 is a possible D gene (6 bases). This CDR3 spans 17 amino acids. Trimming stripped 6 bases from V and 1 base from J, with 20 bases between. Germline V gene lookup returns CDR1 KGHSH and CDR2 LQKENI. The DNA for the CDR3 is TGTGCCAGCTCGTGCTTAGACAGGCGAATTTGCACAGATACGCAGTATTTT. Protein: CASSCLDRRICTDTQYF.

About this clonotype: The junction and the germline gene differ at one end; a read error may be behind it. V is TRBV12-3 or TRBV12-4 and J is TRBJ2-3, with 10 bases lining up with TRBD2. CDR3 length: 16 amino acids. CDR3 coding DNA: TGTGTCAGCAGTTCGGCTAGCGGGAGAGGTATAGATACGCAGTGTTTT. This encodes CVSSSASGRGIDTQCF.

By proportion, this clonotype is medium-sized (0.01 to 0.1%). The V gene is TRBV29-1, the J gene TRBJ2-1; D may be TRBD1 (5 bases). Germline values: CDR1 SQVTM, CDR2 ANQGSEA. The CDR3 extends over 13 amino acids. The V and J ends lost 2 bases and 8 bases respectively, with 13 bases between them. In nucleotides, the CDR3 is TGCAGCGTTGAAAAGCCGACAGACTATGAGCAGTTCTTC. Translating it yields CSVEKPTDYEQFF.

This clonotype is categorized as medium-sized. The chain joins TRBV5-5 to TRBJ1-6; 9 nucleotides align to TRBD1. Germline CDR1 and CDR2: SGHKS and YYEKEE (reference sequence). V was clipped by 7 bases and J by 2 bases; unmatched bases: 10. The CDR3 spans 17 residues. The CDR3 region is CASAQGAGAPYNSPLHF. DNA for the CDR3: TGTGCCAGCGCACAGGGGGCAGGGGCCCCCTATAATTCACCCCTCCACTTT.

This clonotype is categorized as medium-sized (0.01 to 0.1%). The chain couples TRBV11-2 to TRBJ2-3; 11 bases line up with TRBD2. This CDR3 is 16 amino acids long. The germline gives CDR1 SGHAT, CDR2 FQNNGV. With 6 bases clipped from V and 6 bases from J, the junction kept 11 bases outside the gene matches. CDR3 DNA sequence: TGTGCCAGCAGAGGGACTAGCGGTCCACTGGTCGATACGCAGTATTTT. Its protein product is CASRGTSGPLVDTQYF. Looking up the rest from reference TRBV11-2 and TRBJ2-3 gives the full variable domain: EAGVAQSPRYKIIEKRQSVAFWCNPISGHATLYWYQQILGQGPKLLIQFQNNGVVDDSQLPKDRFSAERLKGVDSTLKIQPAKLEDSAVYLCASRGTSGPLVDTQYFGPGTRLTVL.

The chain is built from TRBV7-6 and TRBJ2-7; D is uncertain. The CDR3 consists of 15 residues. CDR1 and CDR2 from the germline V gene are SGHVS and FNYEAQ. The V and J ends lost 1 base and 0 bases respectively, with 10 bases between them. DNA for the CDR3: TGTGCCAGCAGCTTAGGGGATTTACCCTCCTACGAGCAGTACTTC. Translation: CASSLGDLPSYEQYF.

The chain joins TRBV28 to TRBJ1-5; tentatively, D is TRBD1 (5 bases). This CDR3 comprises 16 residues. Between the trimmed V and J ends, which lost 4 bases and 5 bases, there was a span of 18 bases. Per germline, CDR1 MDHEN and CDR2 SYDVKM. As DNA, the CDR3 is TGTGCCAGCAGTTCACAGTGGACGGGGCTGGATCAGCCCCAGCATTTT. It yields the protein CASSSQWTGLDQPQHF.

This clonotype is judged medium-sized (0.01 to 0.1%). This rearrangement joins TRBV7-9 to TRBJ2-2; 9 bases line up with TRBD1. The CDR3 is made up of 17 amino acids. Germline assignment: CDR1 SEHNR and CDR2 FQNEAQ (reference sequence). The trim removed 1 base at V and 2 bases at J, leaving 5 bases unmatched. The CDR3 here is CASSLVPGQGNTGELFF. CDR3 bases: TGTGCCAGCAGCTTAGTCCCGGGACAGGGAAACACCGGGGAGCTGTTTTTT.